This TCR beta chain was recorded in a study of shared clonotypes between healthy human individuals. At the level of the study: The people who gave samples were a couple of women and a few men aged 18 to 49. The plates for each donor numbered three CD4 naive, three CD4 memory, two CD8 naive and one CD8 memory.

The CDR3 loop spans 15 amino acids. Germline V lookup: CDR1 KGHSH, CDR2 LQKENI. Trimming shortened V by 2 bases and J by 8 bases, and 15 bases separated the two germline ends. Naive CD8 cells, CD45RO-negative and positively selected for CCR7, excluded terminally differentiated effector memory CD45RA+ cells. In the sorted-subset replicate PCRs, approximately 200 ng DNA, some 30,000 T cell genomes, was used. Libraries were prepared by immunoSEQ multiplex PCR; TCRdb keeps only in-frame clonotypes and omits some of them. The profile shows roughly 590,000 clones, about 95% of them singletons. The clonotype originates from a woman aged 30 to 39 in good health. Sequenced: naive CD8+ T cells sorted from blood. The J gene is TRBJ1-4, the V gene TRBV18, with D unresolved. This chain's CDR3 is CASSPWAAPGEKLFF. CDR3 nucleotides: TGTGCCAGCTCACCATGGGCGGCCCCCGGGGAAAAACTGTTTTTT.